This TCR beta chain derives from a study of T cell responses to AZD1222 COVID-19 vaccine. To note about this clone: The antigen remains unidentified.

With V trimmed by 0 bases and J by 5 bases, 10 bases remained unmatched. The germline CDR1 and CDR2 sequences are SGHRS and YFSETQ. There are 16 residues in the CDR3. General observations from the study: Donors in the cohort were predominantly white British and more often female, and clonal diversity was possibly underestimated. Unmutated variant regions are reportedly the target of nearly half of TCRs that are spike-specific. Two doses of AZD1222 preceded a rise in Spike-specific TCR breadth and depth.

TCRdb keeps only in-frame clones here, not all; method: immunoSEQ multiplex PCR. This table holds approximately 150,000 clones, 88% found once. The material sequenced was peripheral blood, taken 28 days after the second dose of the MenACWY control vaccine. This clonotype was obtained from an adult who received the MenACWY meningococcal vaccine as a control. The rearrangement uses TRBV5-1 and TRBJ2-7, with TRBD2 matching 8 bases. The CDR3 loop reads CASSLGGLEGMNEQYF. The CDR3 nucleotides are TGCGCCAGCAGCTTGGGGGGACTAGAGGGAATGAACGAGCAGTACTTC.